Listed below are T cell receptor beta chains from one sample, sequenced in a study of blood T cells in healthy people across ages. Each CDR3 protein is one row after TCRdb ran MiXCR on the 5' RACE reads. The table includes hundreds of thousands of distinct CDR3 sequences, about 21% detected once. Sequenced material: blood. These receptors all stem from a man between 65 and 85 years old in good health. The CDR3 runs from the conserved cysteine through the conserved F or W. A D gene is named only where the DNA matches it firmly. Size is omitted from some rows. Given values are once, few, many or a class for expanded clones.

TRBJ1-4 | TRBV7-9 | NA | many | 14 | CASSQDTRGEKLFF | TGTGCCAGCAGCCAGGACACCCGGGGGGAAAAACTGTTTTTT
TRBJ2-7 | TRBV9 | NA | few | 15 | CASSVAVGVVYEQYF | TGTGCCAGCAGCGTAGCAGTGGGAGTCGTCTACGAGCAGTACTTC
TRBJ1-5 | TRBV29-1 | NA | NA | 12 | CSVGYFNQPQHF | TGCAGCGTTGGATACTTCAATCAGCCCCAGCATTTT
TRBJ2-5 | TRBV11-1 | TRBD2 | once | 16 | CASSLVLAGGKETQYF | TGTGCCAGCAGCTTAGTCCTAGCGGGAGGTAAAGAGACCCAGTACTTC
TRBJ2-5 | TRBV29-1 | NA | NA | 12 | CSVESLQETQYF | TGCAGCGTTGAGTCCCTACAAGAGACCCAGTACTTC
TRBJ2-3 | TRBV7-2 | TRBD2 | many | 15 | CASSPSGTSTDTQYF | TGTGCCAGCAGCCCGAGCGGGACTAGCACAGATACGCAGTATTTT
TRBJ2-1 | TRBV20-1 | TRBD2 | NA | 16 | CSARDFGGRIYNEQFF | TGCAGTGCTAGAGATTTCGGCGGGAGGATCTACAATGAGCAGTTCTTC
TRBJ2-7 | TRBV20-1 | TRBD1 | NA | 14 | CSASQGAHSYEQYF | TGCAGTGCTTCTCAGGGGGCCCACTCCTACGAGCAGTACTTC
TRBJ2-1 | TRBV3-1 | NA | NA | 15 | CASSQGISSYNEQFF | TGTGCCAGCAGCCAAGGTATAAGCTCCTACAATGAGCAGTTCTTC
TRBJ2-7 | TRBV3-1 | TRBD1 | NA | 14 | CASSRKTGSYEQYF | TGTGCCAGCAGCCGGAAGACAGGGAGCTACGAGCAGTACTTC
TRBJ2-7 | TRBV10-2 | TRBD1 | NA | 14 | CASSETGATYEQYF | TGCGCCAGCAGTGAAACAGGGGCAACCTACGAGCAGTACTTC
TRBJ2-7 | TRBV6-4 | NA | few | 13 | CASSAELGYEQYF | TGTGCCAGCAGTGCCGAACTAGGCTACGAGCAGTACTTC
TRBJ2-5 | TRBV20-1 | NA | few | 13 | CSARDKYQETQYF | TGCAGTGCTAGGGACAAGTACCAAGAGACCCAGTACTTC
TRBJ1-2 | TRBV20-1 | NA | few | 14 | CSARFGTIGDGYTF | TGCAGTGCTAGGTTCGGGACAATCGGCGATGGCTACACCTTC
TRBJ2-5 | TRBV25-1 | NA | few | 15 | CASSEDRPRGETQYF | TGTGCCAGCAGTGAGGACCGCCCGAGGGGAGAGACCCAGTACTTC
TRBJ2-7 | TRBV11-3 | TRBD2 | few | 15 | CASNQWGLAGFEQYF | TGTGCCAGCAACCAATGGGGACTAGCGGGCTTCGAGCAGTACTTC
TRBJ2-7 | TRBV20-1 | TRBD2 | few | 15 | CSARPSGRLSYEQYF | TGCAGTGCTAGACCTAGCGGGAGGCTCTCCTACGAGCAGTACTTC
TRBJ2-7 | TRBV13 | TRBD2 | few | 16 | CASSLGGSGTFYEQYF | TGTGCCAGCAGCTTAGGGGGAAGCGGGACCTTCTACGAGCAGTACTTC
TRBJ2-5 | TRBV18 | NA | many | 17 | CASSQDLRVRLEETQYF | TGTGCCAGCTCACAGGACCTCCGGGTCCGTCTGGAGGAGACCCAGTACTTC
TRBJ2-1 | TRBV4-3 | TRBD2 | NA | 15 | CASSRSTSHLNEQFF | TGCGCCAGCAGCCGTTCGACTAGCCACCTGAATGAGCAGTTCTTC
TRBJ2-7 | TRBV15 | TRBD2 | NA | 16 | CATSRDSSGSSYEQYF | TGTGCCACCAGCAGAGATTCAAGCGGGAGCTCCTACGAGCAGTACTTC
TRBJ2-7 | TRBV4-1 | NA | few | 14 | CASSQYGESYEQYF | TGCGCCAGCAGCCAATACGGGGAGTCCTACGAGCAGTACTTC
TRBJ2-7 | TRBV3-1 | NA | few | 14 | CASSQGGPSYEQYF | TGTGCCAGCAGCCAAGGCGGGCCCTCCTACGAGCAGTACTTC
TRBJ2-7 | TRBV11-2 | TRBD2 | many | 14 | CASSPGLADYEQYF | TGTGCCAGCAGCCCGGGACTAGCGGACTACGAGCAGTACTTC
TRBJ1-2 | TRBV5-6 | TRBD1 | many | 13 | CASSDTGGNGYTF | TGTGCCAGCAGCGACACAGGGGGGAATGGCTACACCTTC
TRBJ2-2 | TRBV6-2/TRBV6-3 | NA | NA | 14 | CASTSLGGTGELFF | TGTGCCAGCACATCTCTAGGGGGCACCGGGGAGCTGTTTTTT